This record concerns one T cell receptor (beta chain) sequence. Libraries were prepared by immunoSEQ multiplex PCR; TCRdb keeps only in-frame clonotypes and omits some of them. This table holds approximately 89,000 clones, around 86% found once. The data were taken from a study of radiotherapy plus CTLA-4 blockade in lung cancer. Study overall: Objective responses emerged in around a sixth of patients, and around 30% attained disease control.

The material was peripheral blood, obtained from a patient treated with radiotherapy plus ipilimumab. The origin of this receptor is a human donor with non-small cell lung cancer that progressed on radiotherapy plus ipilimumab.

CDR3 region: CASSTEAGVSYEQYF. The CDR3 DNA follows: TGTGCCAGTAGTACCGAGGCAGGGGTGTCCTACGAGCAGTACTTC. The chain employs TRBV19 and TRBJ2-7; D is possibly TRBD1 (6 bases). Germline V gives CDR1 LNHDA, CDR2 SQIVND (reference sequence). The CDR3 is 15 residues long. Trimming removed 4 bases at V and 1 base at J, with 14 bases between.